What follows is one T cell receptor beta chain and its context. These data are taken from a study of blood T cell repertoires in COVID-19. Methods used by the authors: Quantification of nucleated cells was approximated via reference gene primer amplification. The method was immunoSEQ multiplex PCR; TCRdb's version includes in-frame clones alone and lacks a portion of them. That table gives V, J and clone size, and the DNA gave D and trimming. The sample has 350,000 to 450,000 clones, 89% seen once. The CDR3 consists of 20 residues. Germline V gene lookup returns CDR1 MNHEY and CDR2 SMNVEV (reference sequence). J was trimmed by 0 bases and V by 6 bases; bases with no gene match: 16.

Sequencing was done on a sample of peripheral blood. This clonotype was obtained from a woman in her thirties or forties with COVID-19, enrolled during active disease. The chain is built from TRBV27 and TRBJ2-6; 8 bases map to TRBD1. The CDR3 DNA reads as TGTGCCAGCAGAACCGGACAGGGTGTGTGGCCCACCTCTGGGGCCAACGTCCTGACTTTC. This gives the protein CASRTGQGVWPTSGANVLTF.